The 9 T cell receptor beta chains listed next were all sequenced from one sample in a study of blood T cell repertoires in COVID-19. Sequencing used immunoSEQ multiplex PCR; TCRdb keeps in-frame clones, though not all of them. This table has 250,000 or so clones, more than 80% appearing once. The sample taken for sequencing was PBMCs or T cells enriched from blood (not recorded which). All receptors come from a young woman with acute COVID-19.

This chain connects TRBV4-1 to TRBJ2-5; TRBD2 is a possible D gene (5 bases). The CDR3 covers 15 residues. Trimming removed 1 base at V and 4 bases at J, with 13 bases between. CDR1 is MGHRA and CDR2 is YSYEKL in the germline V gene. Here the CDR3 reads CASSQGGYGRETQYF. The DNA of the CDR3 is TGCGCCAGCAGCCAAGGCGGGTACGGCCGAGAGACCCAGTACTTC.

This clone showed up just once. The chain joins TRBV28 to TRBJ2-7; D uncertain. The CDR3 runs 11 residues. Germline loops: CDR1 MDHEN, CDR2 SYDVKM. Trimming removed 7 bases from V and 6 bases from J, with 10 bases in between. The CDR3 sequence: CASTYFGEQYF. The CDR3, as DNA: TGTGCCAGCACCTACTTTGGCGAGCAGTACTTC.

The CDR3: CASSILRDRVNEQFF. The CDR3 nucleotides are TGTGCCAGCAGTATACTCCGGGACAGGGTAAATGAGCAGTTCTTC. The chain has TRBV27 and TRBJ2-1, with 9 bases matching TRBD1. J was trimmed by 7 bases and V by 5 bases; bases with no gene match: 9. Germline CDR1 and CDR2: MNHEY and SMNVEV (reference sequence). The CDR3 length is 15 residues.

This chain joins TRBV5-8 and TRBJ2-3; D not resolved. This CDR3 spans 13 amino acids. With 3 bases removed from V and 5 bases from J, the gap between germline ends came to 10 bases. Germline values: CDR1 SGHTS, CDR2 YDEGEE. The CDR3 protein is CASSSDTRDTQYF. The DNA of the CDR3 is TGTGCCAGCAGCTCCGATACGAGAGATACGCAGTATTTT. Full variable domain (missing parts from reference TRBV5-8 and TRBJ2-3): EAGVTQSPTHLIKTRGQQATLRCSPISGHTSVYWYQQALGLGLQFLLWYDEGEERNRGNFPPRFSGRQFPNYSSELNVNALELEDSALYLCASSSDTRDTQYFGPGTRLTVL.

V is TRBV7-9 and J is TRBJ2-1; D ambiguous. The CDR3 runs to 12 residues. Germline loops: CDR1 SEHNR, CDR2 FQNEAQ (reference sequence). V shed 1 base and J shed 6 bases, with 4 bases lying between them. The CDR3 DNA follows: TGTGCCAGCAGCTTAGTAGTCAATGAGCAGTTCTTC. Translation: CASSLVVNEQFF. The full variable domain, with the rest looked up from reference TRBV7-9 and TRBJ2-1, is DTGVSQNPRHKITKRGQNVTFRCDPISEHNRLYWYRQTLGQGPEFLTYFQNEAQLEKSRLLSDRFSAERPKGSFSTLEIQRTEQGDSAMYLCASSLVVNEQFFGPGTRLTVL.

V usage is TRBV10-2 and J usage is TRBJ2-2; TRBD1 matches at 9 bases. Germline CDR1 and CDR2: WSHSY and SAAADI. V shed 6 bases and J 4 bases; nucleotides not matched to a gene: 0. CDR3 length: 13 amino acids. CDR3 bases: TGCGCCAGCAGGGGACAGGGCACCGGGGAGCTGTTTTTT. Protein sequence: CASRGQGTGELFF.

The rearrangement links TRBV4-3 to TRBJ2-7; maybe TRBD1 (5 bases). V lost 4 bases, J lost 5 bases, and 15 bases lay in between. The germline V gene has CDR1 LGHNA and CDR2 YSLEER. CDR3 size: 14 residues. CDR3 nucleotide sequence: TGCGCCAGCAGCCTCCATACGTGGGGCCACGAGCAGTACTTC. Translation: CASSLHTWGHEQYF.

This clone was recorded a few times. The chain uses TRBV6-2 or TRBV6-3 and TRBJ1-2; D perhaps matches TRBD1 (6 bases). The length of the CDR3 is 14 residues. Trimming pared 0 bases from V and 8 bases from J, leaving 13 bases between. Germline CDR1 MNHEY, CDR2 SVGEGT. The CDR3 here is CASSYSRQGYGYTF. In DNA form, the CDR3 reads TGTGCCAGCAGTTACTCGAGGCAGGGGTACGGCTACACCTTC.

The chain joins TRBV25-1 to TRBJ2-7; the match to TRBD1 covers 7 bases. CDR1 is MGHDK, CDR2 SYGVNS, per germline. Trimming cost V 6 bases and J 7 bases; bases outside gene matches: 12. The CDR3 extends over 14 amino acids. The CDR3 sequence: CASRQTGTDKEQYF. Written as DNA, the CDR3 is TGTGCCAGCAGGCAAACCGGGACAGACAAAGAGCAGTACTTC.